Below, 22 T cell receptor beta chains from the same sample are listed, as sequenced in a study of control samples from healthy donors and cancer patients. Assay: immunoSEQ multiplex PCR; the TCRdb copy retains only in-frame clones and omits some. The sample yields over 200,000 clones, almost 85% seen once. The sequenced sample consisted of PBMCs. The receptors stem from a woman aged 60-75 years with lung cancer.

This clone was seen only once. The chain has TRBV7-8 and TRBJ1-2; TRBD1 aligns across 8 bases. Germline CDR1 reads SGHVS; CDR2 reads FQNEAQ. J lost 6 bases, V lost 4 bases, and 10 bases had no gene match. This CDR3 region has 15 residues. In DNA, the CDR3 is TGTGCCAGCAGCTCCTATCGAGGACAGGGAAATGGCTACACCTTC. It specifies CASSSYRGQGNGYTF.

V and J are TRBV4-2 and TRBJ1-5, with a possible D match to TRBD1 (5 bases). Per the germline V gene, CDR1 is LGHNA and CDR2 is YNFKEQ. V lost 0 bases, J lost 0 bases, and 9 bases lay in between. The CDR3 length is 16 residues. The CDR3 loop reads CASSQETEYSNQPQHF. CDR3 bases: TGTGCCAGCAGCCAAGAGACAGAATATAGCAATCAGCCCCAGCATTTT.

The genes are TRBV7-8 and TRBJ2-7; D is possibly TRBD1 (5 bases). CDR1 is SGHVS, CDR2 FQNEAQ, per germline. This CDR3 spans 14 amino acids. Trimming took 1 base from V and 5 from J, leaving 12 bases between them. This CDR3 reads CASSLEAGRDEQYF. In DNA form, the CDR3 reads TGTGCCAGCAGCTTAGAGGCCGGCAGGGACGAGCAGTACTTC.

This chain uses TRBV2 with TRBJ2-3, with D hard to call. Germline-derived CDR1 and CDR2 are SNHLY and FYNNEI. The CDR3 has 13 residues. The ends were cut back, 7 bases at V and 2 bases at J, with 10 bases in the middle. DNA of the CDR3: TGTGCCAGCAACGGGTTTTTCACAGATACGCAGTATTTT. It is translated as CASNGFFTDTQYF.

This clone appeared a few times. The rearrangement links TRBV19 to TRBJ2-2; D is possibly TRBD2 (5 bases). Germline loops: CDR1 LNHDA, CDR2 SQIVND (reference sequence). V gave up 6 bases and J gave up 2 bases, with 13 bases separating them. This CDR3 has 15 residues. The CDR3 sequence: CASSVAGINTGELFF. In DNA form, the CDR3 reads TGTGCCAGTAGCGTCGCCGGGATCAACACCGGGGAGCTGTTTTTT. Full variable domain (missing parts from reference TRBV19 and TRBJ2-2): DGGITQSPKYLFRKEGQNVTLSCEQNLNHDAMYWYRQDPGQGLRLIYYSQIVNDFQKGDIAEGYSVSREKKESFPLTVTSAQKNPTAFYLCASSVAGINTGELFFGEGSRLTVL.

V usage is TRBV7-2 and J usage is TRBJ1-5; unclear D gene. The V and J ends lost 5 bases and 5 bases respectively, with 10 bases between them. Per the germline V gene, CDR1 is SGHTA and CDR2 is FQGNSA. This CDR3 has 13 residues. CDR3 sequence: CASSALFDQPQHF. CDR3 DNA: TGTGCCAGCAGCGCGCTTTTCGATCAGCCCCAGCATTTT.

This sequence joins TRBV7-9 and TRBJ2-7, with D possibly being TRBD2 (7 bases). Germline lookup yields CDR1 SEHNR and CDR2 FQNEAQ (reference sequence). V was trimmed by 4 bases and J by 6 bases, leaving 16 bases between them. The CDR3 spans 14 residues. CDR3 in DNA: TGTGCCAGCAGCTCAGCGGCGGGGGCCGGCGAGCAGTACTTC. It translates to CASSSAAGAGEQYF. The full variable domain, in which reference TRBV7-9 and TRBJ2-7 provide the parts outside the CDR3, is DTGVSQNPRHKITKRGQNVTFRCDPISEHNRLYWYRQTLGQGPEFLTYFQNEAQLEKSRLLSDRFSAERPKGSFSTLEIQRTEQGDSAMYLCASSSAAGAGEQYFGPGTRLTVT.

This clone has a handful of counts. The rearrangement uses TRBV18 and TRBJ1-2, with D maybe TRBD1 (6 bases). The CDR3 has 12 residues. V was shortened by 4 bases and J by 8 bases, with 11 bases between the two germline ends. Germline CDR1 reads KGHSH; CDR2 reads LQKENI. The CDR3 protein is CASSLGQGGYTF. The CDR3 DNA sequence: TGTGCCAGCTCACTGGGACAAGGAGGCTACACCTTC.

This clone was picked up a small number of times. The V gene is TRBV18, the J gene TRBJ1-4; D not resolved. The length of the CDR3 is 16 residues. Germline lookup yields CDR1 KGHSH and CDR2 LQKENI. The V gene lost 1 base and the J gene lost 5 bases, with 14 bases spanning the gap. For the CDR3, the DNA is TGTGCCAGCTCACCACGTCAAGCAGGATTAAATGAAAAACTGTTTTTT. Translated, it gives CASSPRQAGLNEKLFF. The entire variable domain, with the rest obtained from reference TRBV18 and TRBJ1-4, is as follows: NAGVMQNPRHLVRRRGQEARLRCSPMKGHSHVYWYRQLPEEGLKFMVYLQKENIIDESGMPKERFSAEFPKEGPSILRIQQVVRGDSAAYFCASSPRQAGLNEKLFFGSGTQLSVL.

This chain uses TRBV10-3 with TRBJ2-7; 13 bases are shared with TRBD2. This CDR3 region has 14 residues. V gave up 10 bases and J gave up 1 base; unmatched junction bases: 4. CDR1 is ENHRY, CDR2 SYGVKD, per germline. The CDR3 bases are TGTGCCACGGGGACTAGCGGGGCATCCTACGAGCAGTACTTC. It translates to CATGTSGASYEQYF.

The chain links TRBV18 to TRBJ1-1; D not certain. The CDR3 spans 14 residues. Trimming removed 6 bases from V and 1 base from J, with 12 bases in between. Germline lookup yields CDR1 KGHSH and CDR2 LQKENI. CDR3 protein: CASSPFDGNTEAFF. The CDR3 region has the DNA TGTGCCAGCTCCCCCTTCGACGGGAACACTGAAGCTTTCTTT.

The chain has TRBV19 and TRBJ1-1, with 7 bases aligning to TRBD1. The germline V gene has CDR1 LNHDA and CDR2 SQIVND (reference sequence). This CDR3 spans 14 amino acids. With 5 bases clipped from V and 3 bases from J, the junction kept 6 bases outside the gene matches. CDR3 nucleotide sequence: TGTGCCAGTAGTCCGACAGGGAGGTACACTGAAGCTTTCTTT. Translated, it gives CASSPTGRYTEAFF.

This clone has a single count. The chain recombines TRBV6-1 with TRBJ2-7; either TRBD1 or TRBD2 may supply D (6 bases each). With 2 bases removed from V and 6 bases from J, the gap between germline ends came to 20 bases. The germline CDR1 and CDR2 sequences are MNHNS and SASEGT. This CDR3 is built from 16 residues. The CDR3 loop reads CASSETGRGQLGEQYF. DNA of the CDR3: TGTGCCAGCAGTGAAACGGGACGGGGGCAATTGGGCGAGCAGTACTTC.

The chain employs TRBV28 and TRBJ2-3; TRBD2 matches 10 bases. This CDR3 has 19 residues. Germline V CDR1 and CDR2: MDHEN, SYDVKM. V was clipped by 3 bases and J by 3 bases; unmatched bases: 15. The CDR3 nucleotides are TGTGCCAGCAGTTTTTTAATTTCACTAGCGGGATGGGGAACAGATACGCAGTATTTT. Protein: CASSFLISLAGWGTDTQYF.

The chain uses TRBV5-4 and TRBJ2-2, with TRBD1 matching over 9 bases. The CDR3 is made up of 16 amino acids. The germline gives CDR1 SGHNT, CDR2 YYREEE (reference sequence). V shed 3 bases, J shed 3 bases, and the junction held 6 bases outside the gene matches. The CDR3 spells CASSSTGTGHTGELFF. CDR3 in DNA: TGTGCCAGCAGCTCCACCGGGACAGGGCACACCGGGGAGCTGTTTTTT. The full variable domain, in which reference TRBV5-4 and TRBJ2-2 provide the parts outside the CDR3, is ETGVTQSPTHLIKTRGQQVTLRCSSQSGHNTVSWYQQALGQGPQFIFQYYREEENGRGNFPPRFSGLQFPNYSSELNVNALELDDSALYLCASSSTGTGHTGELFFGEGSRLTVL.

This rearrangement joins TRBV5-1 to TRBJ2-1; TRBD2 aligns across 7 bases. Germline loops: CDR1 SGHRS, CDR2 YFSETQ. This CDR3 region has 19 residues. V shed 5 bases, J shed 4 bases, and the junction held 21 bases outside the gene matches. CDR3: CASSFPTRDYGSRYNEQFF. CDR3 nucleotides: TGCGCCAGCAGTTTTCCCACCCGGGACTACGGATCTAGATACAATGAGCAGTTCTTC.

The chain uses TRBV6-1 and TRBJ1-4; D is undetermined. The CDR3 has 13 residues. V was cut by 2 bases and J by 10 bases, with 11 bases left in between. Germline CDR1 is MNHNS and CDR2 is SASEGT. The CDR3 DNA is TGTGCCAGCAGTGAACTTGCGATTGGAAAACTGTTTTTT. Residues: CASSELAIGKLFF.

The V and J genes are TRBV10-3 and TRBJ2-7; 8 positions agree with TRBD1. Germline V lookup: CDR1 ENHRY, CDR2 SYGVKD. This CDR3 region has 15 residues. Germline trimming cut 3 bases from V and 5 bases from J; bases unmatched to any gene: 9. DNA of the CDR3: TGTGCCATCAGTGATCCCCAGGGGGCGAGGGACGAGCAGTACTTC. Translation gives CAISDPQGARDEQYF.

The table lists this clone with a count of one. V gene TRBV3-1 (or the pseudogene TRBV3-2) combines with J gene TRBJ1-5; D unresolved. This CDR3 is 13 amino acids long. Germline V gene data show CDR1 as LGHDT and CDR2 as YNNKEL (reference sequence). The germline V and J ends were trimmed by 1 base and 7 bases, with 8 bases remaining between them. The CDR3: CASSQVSDQPQHF. CDR3 sequence (DNA): TGTGCCAGCAGCCAAGTCTCCGACCAGCCCCAGCATTTT.

V gene TRBV18 combines with J gene TRBJ2-7, with 8 positions matching TRBD1. CDR3 size: 17 residues. V lost 3 bases and J lost 4; bases outside the gene matches: 14. Germline V CDR1 and CDR2: KGHSH, LQKENI. CDR3 sequence (DNA): TGTGCCAGCTCACCCCGAGGGCGACAGGGGAGGCCTTACGAGCAGTACTTC. This gives the protein CASSPRGRQGRPYEQYF. The whole variable domain, filled in from reference TRBV18 and TRBJ2-7, reads NAGVMQNPRHLVRRRGQEARLRCSPMKGHSHVYWYRQLPEEGLKFMVYLQKENIIDESGMPKERFSAEFPKEGPSILRIQQVVRGDSAAYFCASSPRGRQGRPYEQYFGPGTRLTVT.

This chain uses TRBV2 with TRBJ2-2; unclear D gene. Germline assignment: CDR1 SNHLY and CDR2 FYNNEI. Trimming cost V 1 base and J 5 bases, with 5 bases left between them. CDR3 length equals 13 residues. This chain's CDR3 is CASSEGTTGELFF. As DNA, the CDR3 is TGTGCCAGCAGTGAAGGTACTACCGGGGAGCTGTTTTTT. Based on the CDR3 plus reference TRBV2 and TRBJ2-2, the full variable domain is EPEVTQTPSHQVTQMGQEVILRCVPISNHLYFYWYRQILGQKVEFLVSFYNNEISEKSEIFDDQFSVERPDGSNFTLKIRSTKLEDSAMYFCASSEGTTGELFFGEGSRLTVL.

The chain links TRBV7-3 to TRBJ1-5; D perhaps matches TRBD1 (5 bases). The germline V and J ends were trimmed by 1 base and 6 bases, with 13 bases remaining between them. The CDR3 is made up of 15 amino acids. In germline, CDR1 is SGHTA, CDR2 FQGTGA. The CDR3 coding sequence is TGTGCCAGCAGCTTAAATGGTGGTGGGGGTCAGCCCCAGCATTTT. This codes for CASSLNGGGGQPQHF.